Detailed here is one T cell receptor (beta chain). Germline V gene data show CDR1 as ENHRY and CDR2 as SYGVKD. The CDR3 sequence is 13 residues long. The V gene lost 3 bases and the J gene lost 2 bases, with 8 bases spanning the gap. These data are taken from a study of relationships among human T cell subsets. Semiquantitative ARM-PCR amplified T cell receptor alpha and beta CDR3 regions from mRNA. Tagged nested gene-specific primers were used first, then communal superprimers amplified exponentially. TCRdb re-called the multiplex PCR reads with MiXCR, one entry per CDR3 protein. The sample shows some 16,000 distinct CDR3 sequences, roughly 64% of them seen only once.

The origin of this receptor is a man in his forties in good health. The gene calls are TRBV10-3 and TRBJ2-7, with D tentatively TRBD1 (5 bases). Sequenced: total T cells sorted from blood. The CDR3 nucleotides read TGTGCCATCAGTGAAGGACATCCCTACGAGCAGTACTTC. The encoded protein is CAISEGHPYEQYF.